Presented here are 29 T cell receptor beta chains from one specimen sequenced in a study of CD8 T cells in ankylosing spondylitis. Study observations and caveats: Characteristic, it appeared, of ankylosing spondylitis blood was a TCR beta motif of fewer than 10 highly homologous variants.

No antigen has been identified for these receptors. TCRdb recomputed calls from the 5' RACE reads with MiXCR, one row per CDR3 protein. The data contain under 450,000 distinct CDR3 sequences, roughly a sixth of them singletons. The sample taken for sequencing was blood, either unsorted or a sorted T cell fraction (not recorded which). Receptor source: a male donor with ankylosing spondylitis.

The chain recombines TRBV3-1 with TRBJ1-3, with no clear D. The CDR3 totals 13 residues. Germline CDR1 LGHDT, CDR2 YNNKEL (reference sequence). V lost 4 bases, J lost 4 bases, and 8 bases lay in between. The CDR3 sequence is CASSRRGGNTIYF. CDR3 nucleotide sequence: TGTGCCAGCAGCCGGCGAGGAGGAAACACCATATATTTT.

This clonotype was counted ten times or more. The V gene is TRBV10-3, the J gene TRBJ2-7; D might be TRBD1 (5 bases). This CDR3 has 14 amino acids. Germline CDR1 and CDR2: ENHRY and SYGVKD. The V end lost 5 bases, the J end lost 1 base, and 12 bases lay between the germline ends. This chain's CDR3 is CAISTPQESYEQYF. DNA of the CDR3: TGTGCCATCAGTACCCCACAGGAGTCCTACGAGCAGTACTTC.

Only a few counts were recorded for this clonotype. The V and J genes are TRBV6-1 and TRBJ1-2, with D tentatively TRBD1 (6 bases). V dropped 6 bases and J dropped 7 bases, with 21 bases sitting between them. The length of the CDR3 is 15 residues. From germline, CDR1 is MNHNS and CDR2 SASEGT. CDR3 coding DNA: TGTGCCAGCAGACCCGACGACAGGACTTCTGGTGGCTACACCTTC. Translation gives CASRPDDRTSGGYTF.

The V gene is TRBV19, the J gene TRBJ2-7, with D possibly TRBD2 on 6 matching bases. The CDR3 extends over 15 amino acids. Germline V CDR1 and CDR2: LNHDA, SQIVND (reference sequence). V was cut by 4 bases and J by 2 bases, with 15 bases left in between. The CDR3 region has the DNA TGTGCCAGTAGTACCCAACCGGGACTCCCCTACGAGCAGTACTTC. This translates into CASSTQPGLPYEQYF.

A few counts support this clonotype. The V gene is TRBV24-1, the J gene TRBJ2-5, with 8 positions matching TRBD2. Germline assignment: CDR1 KGHDR and CDR2 SFDVKD. Trimming at V came to 3 bases and at J to 4 bases, leaving 6 bases not matched to a gene. CDR3 length equals 15 residues. The CDR3 loop reads CATSDGTSGVETQYF. CDR3 sequence (DNA): TGTGCCACCAGTGATGGGACTAGTGGGGTAGAGACCCAGTACTTC.

The V gene is TRBV20-1, the J gene TRBJ1-1; 12 bases fit TRBD1. The trim removed 5 bases at V and 4 bases at J, leaving 5 bases unmatched. This CDR3 comprises 14 residues. The germline V gene has CDR1 DFQATT and CDR2 SNEGSKA (reference sequence). The CDR3 nucleotides read TGCAGTGCTTCCGGGACAGGGGGCGTCACTGAAGCTTTCTTT. Translation: CSASGTGGVTEAFF.

In its sample, this clonotype was seen a few times. A read error may account for a junction end that differs from germline. V and J are TRBV6-1 and TRBJ2-7, with a tentative D call TRBD2 (5 bases). The CDR3 is 14 residues long. The germline V gene encodes CDR1 MNHNS and CDR2 SASEGT. The CDR3 region has the DNA TGTGCCAGCAGTGAAGTCGGGGTGGCTAAGCTTGGGAACTTC. Translation: CASSEVGVAKLGNF.

This clonotype was counted between two and nine times. The rearrangement joins TRBV5-6 to TRBJ2-7; maybe TRBD1 (6 bases). V lost 2 bases to trimming and J lost 3 bases, with 15 bases between them. The CDR3 consists of 15 residues. Germline V CDR1 and CDR2: SGHDT, YYEEEE. CDR3 in amino acids: CASSFPGALDYEQYF. The CDR3 region has the DNA TGTGCCAGCAGCTTCCCAGGGGCCCTAGACTACGAGCAGTACTTC.

The V and J genes are TRBV10-3 and TRBJ2-1, with 8 bases aligning to TRBD2. Germline V CDR1 and CDR2: ENHRY, SYGVKD. The V and J ends lost 10 bases and 6 bases, in that order; junction bases with no gene match: 8. The CDR3 extends over 13 amino acids. The CDR3 nucleotides are TGTGCCACGGGAGGGCGGGCCCTCAATGAGCAGTTCTTC. Amino acid sequence: CATGGRALNEQFF.

In this sample, this clonotype turned up a few times. J is TRBJ1-5 and V is TRBV29-1; a weak D match, TRBD1 (5 bases). The CDR3 runs 13 residues. Germline V gives CDR1 SQVTM, CDR2 ANQGSEA. V shed 5 bases and J shed 3 bases, with 11 bases lying between them. The CDR3 loop is CSVRGFDNQPQHF. CDR3 coding DNA: TGCAGCGTTCGGGGCTTCGACAATCAGCCCCAGCATTTT.

The J gene is TRBJ1-2, the V gene TRBV20-1; D possibly corresponds to TRBD1 (5 bases). Trimming shortened V by 3 bases and J by 7 bases, and 12 bases separated the two germline ends. Per germline, CDR1 DFQATT and CDR2 SNEGSKA (reference sequence). The CDR3 is 12 amino acids. CDR3 in amino acids: CSASDRGSGYTF. The CDR3 DNA is TGCAGTGCTAGTGACAGAGGAAGTGGCTACACCTTC.

This clonotype came up a few times. The CDR3 spells CSARLAGGRNNEQFF. CDR3 in DNA: TGCAGTGCCAGACTAGCGGGGGGGCGGAACAATGAGCAGTTCTTC. The chain recombines TRBV20-1 with TRBJ2-1, with 14 bases lining up with TRBD2. Looked up from germline, CDR1 is DFQATT and CDR2 is SNEGSKA (reference sequence). Trimming removed 6 bases from V and 5 bases from J; junction bases left unmatched: 6. CDR3 length equals 15 residues.

The genes are TRBV12-3 or TRBV12-4 and TRBJ2-1, with D possibly being TRBD1 (6 bases). Trimming shortened V by 7 bases and J by 4 bases, and 14 bases separated the two germline ends. CDR3 size: 14 residues. The CDR3 region has the DNA TGTGCCAGCACCCAGGGGACAAAATACAATGAGCAGTTCTTC. It specifies CASTQGTKYNEQFF.

This clonotype occurred many times. V usage is TRBV5-1 and J usage is TRBJ2-1; D assignment may be TRBD1 or TRBD2 (5 bases each). This CDR3 contains 15 residues. Germline V gene data show CDR1 as SGHRS and CDR2 as YFSETQ. V lost 4 bases and J lost 0, with 11 bases in between. The CDR3, as DNA: TGCGCCAGCAGCCCGGGGCCCCTCTCCTACAATGAGCAGTTCTTC. Its translation is CASSPGPLSYNEQFF.

The V gene is TRBV12-3 or TRBV12-4, the J gene TRBJ1-2, with no clear D. The CDR3 totals 11 residues. V shed 4 bases and J shed 7 bases, with 7 bases lying between them. The CDR3 DNA sequence: TGTGCCAGCAGTTCCACATCTGGCTACACCTTC. Translation: CASSSTSGYTF.

The chain employs TRBV10-3 and TRBJ2-7; TRBD1 aligns across 9 bases. V shed 6 bases, J shed 6 bases, and the junction held 9 bases outside the gene matches. CDR3 length: 14 residues. In germline, CDR1 is ENHRY, CDR2 SYGVKD. The CDR3 nucleotides read TGTGCCATCAGAGAACAGGGGGCGCTAGGCGAGCAGTACTTC. Protein sequence: CAIREQGALGEQYF.

Only a few counts were recorded for this clonotype. The V call is TRBV27, the J call TRBJ2-1; TRBD2 matches 10 bases. CDR1 MNHEY and CDR2 SMNVEV come from the germline V gene (reference sequence). Trimming took 3 bases from V and 9 from J; bases not matched to a gene: 11. The CDR3 extends over 16 amino acids. CDR3 coding DNA: TGTGCCAGCAGTTTCACCGAGCGGGGGGGAATCAGTGAGCAGTTCTTC. Its translation: CASSFTERGGISEQFF.

This clonotype showed up just a few times. This sequence joins TRBV30 and TRBJ2-3; maybe TRBD2 (5 bases). Trimming stripped 5 bases from V and 6 bases from J, with 12 bases between. Looked up from germline, CDR1 is GTSNPN and CDR2 is SVGIG (reference sequence). The CDR3 extends over 12 amino acids. The CDR3 DNA sequence: TGTGCCTGGGTTCCCAGGAGGGATACGCAGTATTTT. Its protein product is CAWVPRRDTQYF.

The rearrangement uses TRBV29-1 and TRBJ1-4; tentatively, D is TRBD1 (6 bases). With 6 bases removed from V and 7 bases from J, the gap between germline ends came to 15 bases. Per germline, CDR1 SQVTM and CDR2 ANQGSEA. The CDR3 loop spans 13 amino acids. CDR3 loop: CSVLDRWTEKLFF. CDR3 bases: TGCAGCGTCCTTGACAGGTGGACTGAAAAACTGTTTTTT.

The gene calls are TRBV12-3 or TRBV12-4 and TRBJ2-2; D is perhaps TRBD2 (6 bases). The CDR3 runs to 15 residues. V was trimmed by 7 bases and J by 1 base, leaving 13 bases between them. CDR3 protein: CASTPFSGNTGELFF. The CDR3 DNA reads as TGTGCCAGCACCCCTTTTAGCGGGAACACCGGGGAGCTGTTTTTT.

CDR3 protein: CASSLAVLGGDEQFF. Here the CDR3 DNA reads TGTGCCAGCAGCTTAGCCGTATTAGGGGGAGATGAGCAGTTCTTC. The rearrangement links TRBV7-2 to TRBJ2-1, with D possibly being TRBD1 (6 bases). Germline V lookup: CDR1 SGHTA, CDR2 FQGNSA. The CDR3 extends over 15 amino acids. With 0 bases removed from V and 8 bases from J, the gap between germline ends came to 14 bases.

This clonotype was seen a few times. The chain is built from TRBV27 and TRBJ1-1; D may be TRBD1 (6 bases). The CDR3 extends over 15 amino acids. The germline CDR1 and CDR2 sequences are MNHEY and SMNVEV (reference sequence). The ends were cut back, 5 bases at V and 1 base at J, with 14 bases in the middle. The CDR3 region has the DNA TGTGCCAGCAGTCGTCCCGGGACAAAGAACACTGAAGCTTTCTTT. It yields the protein CASSRPGTKNTEAFF.

The chain couples TRBV20-1 to TRBJ2-1; TRBD2 agrees at 10 bases. Trimming cost V 5 bases and J 6 bases; bases outside gene matches: 10. This CDR3 region has 15 residues. In germline, CDR1 is DFQATT, CDR2 SNEGSKA (reference sequence). The DNA of the CDR3 is TGCAGTGCTTTACGGACTAGCGGATATCCCAATGAGCAGTTCTTC. Translated: CSALRTSGYPNEQFF.

This clonotype was recorded only once. V is TRBV7-9 and J is TRBJ2-5, with 10 bases identical to TRBD2. The V and J ends lost 5 bases and 5 bases, in that order; junction bases with no gene match: 8. Germline CDR1 reads SEHNR; CDR2 reads FQNEAQ (reference sequence). The CDR3 runs 15 residues. Here the CDR3 reads CASSKTSGVPETQYF. The CDR3 bases are TGTGCCAGCAGCAAAACTAGCGGGGTTCCTGAGACCCAGTACTTC.

CDR3: CASSQGRTSYNEQFF. In DNA, the CDR3 is TGTGCCAGCAGCCAAGGGAGGACCTCCTACAATGAGCAGTTCTTC. The chain is built from TRBV3-1 and TRBJ2-1; D possibly corresponds to TRBD2 (5 bases). Germline V gives CDR1 LGHDT, CDR2 YNNKEL (reference sequence). CDR3 length: 15 amino acids. Trimming cost V 1 base and J 0 bases, with 7 bases left between them.

This clonotype was counted between two and nine times. V gene TRBV7-2 combines with J gene TRBJ1-2; TRBD1 agrees at 10 bases. From germline, CDR1 is SGHTA and CDR2 FQGNSA. V was clipped by 2 bases and J by 4 bases; unmatched bases: 7. This CDR3 has 16 residues. The DNA of the CDR3 is TGTGCCAGCAGCTTACAGACAGGGGGCATCGGCTATGGCTACACCTTC. It codes for CASSLQTGGIGYGYTF.

This clonotype was counted between two and nine times. The chain employs TRBV2 and TRBJ2-5, with 11 nucleotides matching TRBD2. Germline V CDR1 and CDR2: SNHLY, FYNNEI. The junction had 15 bases not matched to a gene; V was cut back by 2 bases and J by 4 bases. This CDR3 is built from 19 residues. CDR3 DNA: TGTGCCAGCAGTGAACAGGGGCTACTAGCGGGAGATTGGGGAGAGACCCAGTACTTC. Translating gives CASSEQGLLAGDWGETQYF.

This clonotype was observed at least ten times. The chain has TRBV20-1 and TRBJ2-7; possible D gene TRBD1, 5 bases. CDR1 is DFQATT and CDR2 is SNEGSKA in the germline V gene (reference sequence). The CDR3 has 14 residues. CDR3 sequence reads: CSFLNRKSTYEQYF. In nucleotides, the CDR3 is TGCAGCTTTCTTAACAGGAAATCCACCTACGAGCAGTACTTC.

This chain joins TRBV27 and TRBJ1-6, with TRBD1 as a possible D gene (5 bases). V lost 3 bases and J 10 bases, leaving 13 bases between the germline ends. Germline loops: CDR1 MNHEY, CDR2 SMNVEV (reference sequence). The length of the CDR3 is 14 residues. The CDR3 DNA follows: TGTGCCAGCAGTTTGTTCAGGGAAGGATCACCCCTCCACTTT. Its protein product is CASSLFREGSPLHF.